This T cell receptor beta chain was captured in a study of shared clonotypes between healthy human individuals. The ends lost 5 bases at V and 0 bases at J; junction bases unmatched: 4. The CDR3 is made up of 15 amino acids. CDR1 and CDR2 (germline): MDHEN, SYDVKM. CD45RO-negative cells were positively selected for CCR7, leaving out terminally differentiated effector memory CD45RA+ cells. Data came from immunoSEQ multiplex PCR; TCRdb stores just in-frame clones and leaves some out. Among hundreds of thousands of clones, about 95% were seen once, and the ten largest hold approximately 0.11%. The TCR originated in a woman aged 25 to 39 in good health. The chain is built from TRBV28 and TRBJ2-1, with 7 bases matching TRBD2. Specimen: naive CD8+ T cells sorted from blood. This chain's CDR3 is CASSPVAGSYNEQFF. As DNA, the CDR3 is TGTGCCAGCAGTCCCGTAGCGGGCTCCTACAATGAGCAGTTCTTC.